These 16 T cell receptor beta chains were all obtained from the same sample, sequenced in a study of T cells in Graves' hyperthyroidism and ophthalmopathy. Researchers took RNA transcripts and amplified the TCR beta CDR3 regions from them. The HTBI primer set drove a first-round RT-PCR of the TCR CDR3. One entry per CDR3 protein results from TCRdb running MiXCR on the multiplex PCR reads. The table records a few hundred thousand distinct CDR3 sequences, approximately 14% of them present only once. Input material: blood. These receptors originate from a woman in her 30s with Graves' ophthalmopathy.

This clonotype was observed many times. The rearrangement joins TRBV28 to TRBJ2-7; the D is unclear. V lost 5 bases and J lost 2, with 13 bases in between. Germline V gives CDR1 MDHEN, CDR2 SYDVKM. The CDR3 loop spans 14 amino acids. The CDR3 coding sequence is TGTGCCAGCAGTGGGCCACATTCCCCCTACGAGCAGTACTTC. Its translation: CASSGPHSPYEQYF.

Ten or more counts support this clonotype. The CDR3 here is CASTSLGRIAGETTDTQYF. CDR3 nucleotides: TGTGCCAGCACCAGTTTGGGCCGCATAGCGGGGGAGACCACAGATACGCAGTATTTT. The chain recombines TRBV28 with TRBJ2-3; 9 bases align to TRBD2. V trimming: 7 bases; J trimming: 2 bases; junction bases outside the gene matches: 19. The CDR3 contains 19 residues. Germline lookup yields CDR1 MDHEN and CDR2 SYDVKM.

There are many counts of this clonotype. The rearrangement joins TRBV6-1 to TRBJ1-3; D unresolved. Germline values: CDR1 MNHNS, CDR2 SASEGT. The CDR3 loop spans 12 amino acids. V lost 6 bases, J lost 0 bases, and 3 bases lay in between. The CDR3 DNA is TGTGCCAGCAGCCCCTCTGGAAACACCATATATTTT. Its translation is CASSPSGNTIYF.

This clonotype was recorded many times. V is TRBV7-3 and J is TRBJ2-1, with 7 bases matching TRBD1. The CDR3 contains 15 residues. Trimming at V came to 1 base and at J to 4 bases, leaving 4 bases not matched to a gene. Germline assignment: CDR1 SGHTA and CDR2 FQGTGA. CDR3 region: CASSLRGQPYNEQFF. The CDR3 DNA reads TGTGCCAGCAGCTTAAGGGGACAGCCGTACAATGAGCAGTTCTTC.

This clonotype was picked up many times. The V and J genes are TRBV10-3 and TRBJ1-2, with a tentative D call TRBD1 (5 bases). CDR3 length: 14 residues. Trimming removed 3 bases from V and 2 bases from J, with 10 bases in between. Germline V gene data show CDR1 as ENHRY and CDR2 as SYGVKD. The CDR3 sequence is CAISDEGRNYGYTF. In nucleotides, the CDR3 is TGTGCCATCAGTGACGAGGGGCGGAACTATGGCTACACCTTC.

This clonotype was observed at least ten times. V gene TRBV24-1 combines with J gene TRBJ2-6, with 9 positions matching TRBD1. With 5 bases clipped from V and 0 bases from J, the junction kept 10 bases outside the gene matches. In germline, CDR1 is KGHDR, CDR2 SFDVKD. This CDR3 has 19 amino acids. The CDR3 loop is CATSGGRDREISGANVLTF. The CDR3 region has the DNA TGTGCCACCAGTGGGGGGAGGGACAGGGAGATCTCTGGGGCCAACGTCCTGACTTTC.

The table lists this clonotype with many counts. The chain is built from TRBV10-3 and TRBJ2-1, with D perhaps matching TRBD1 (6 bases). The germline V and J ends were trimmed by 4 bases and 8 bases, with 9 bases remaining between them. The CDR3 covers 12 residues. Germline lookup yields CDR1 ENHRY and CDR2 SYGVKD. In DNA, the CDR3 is TGTGCCATCAGTGCAGGGGATCATGAGCAGTTCTTC. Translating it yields CAISAGDHEQFF.

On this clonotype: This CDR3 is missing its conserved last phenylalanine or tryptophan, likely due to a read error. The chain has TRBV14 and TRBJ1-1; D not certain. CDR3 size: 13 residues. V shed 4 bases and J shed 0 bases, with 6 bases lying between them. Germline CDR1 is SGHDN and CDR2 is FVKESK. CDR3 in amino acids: CASSRSMNTEAFL. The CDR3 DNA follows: TGTGCCAGCAGCCGCAGTATGAACACTGAAGCTTTCCTT.

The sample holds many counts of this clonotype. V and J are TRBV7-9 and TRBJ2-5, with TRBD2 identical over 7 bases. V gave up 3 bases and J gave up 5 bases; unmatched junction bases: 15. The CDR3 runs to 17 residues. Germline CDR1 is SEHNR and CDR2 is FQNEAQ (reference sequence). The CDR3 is CASSFGSGSRTRETQYF. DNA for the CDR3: TGTGCCAGCAGCTTTGGTTCGGGAAGCCGGACTAGGGAGACCCAGTACTTC. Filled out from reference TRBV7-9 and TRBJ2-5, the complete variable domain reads DTGVSQNPRHKITKRGQNVTFRCDPISEHNRLYWYRQTLGQGPEFLTYFQNEAQLEKSRLLSDRFSAERPKGSFSTLEIQRTEQGDSAMYLCASSFGSGSRTRETQYFGPGTRLLVL.

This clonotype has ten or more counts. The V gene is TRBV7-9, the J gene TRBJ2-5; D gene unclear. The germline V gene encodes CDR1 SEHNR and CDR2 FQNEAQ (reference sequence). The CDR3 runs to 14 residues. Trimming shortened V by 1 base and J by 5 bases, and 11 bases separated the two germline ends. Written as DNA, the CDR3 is TGTGCCAGCAGCTTAGGGACGGTGATGGAGACCCAGTACTTC. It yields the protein CASSLGTVMETQYF.

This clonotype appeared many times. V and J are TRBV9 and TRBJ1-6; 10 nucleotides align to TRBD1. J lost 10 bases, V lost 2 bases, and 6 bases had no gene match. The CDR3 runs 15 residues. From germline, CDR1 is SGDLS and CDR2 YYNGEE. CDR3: CASSVSGTGDSPLHF. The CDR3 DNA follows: TGTGCCAGCAGCGTGTCCGGGACAGGGGACTCACCCCTCCACTTT.

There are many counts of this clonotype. CDR3 sequence reads: CSARVASGHSVIPYEQYF. In DNA, the CDR3 is TGCAGTGCTAGAGTCGCTAGCGGGCATTCTGTTATCCCCTACGAGCAGTACTTC. V usage is TRBV20-1 and J usage is TRBJ2-7, with 8 nucleotides matching TRBD2. V shed 1 base and J 2 bases; nucleotides not matched to a gene: 16. This CDR3 has 18 residues. Per the germline V gene, CDR1 is DFQATT and CDR2 is SNEGSKA (reference sequence).

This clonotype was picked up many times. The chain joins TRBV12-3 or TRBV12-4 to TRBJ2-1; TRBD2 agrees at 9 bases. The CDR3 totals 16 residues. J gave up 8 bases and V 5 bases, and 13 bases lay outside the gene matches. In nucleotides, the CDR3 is TGTGCCAGCAGTAACGAGCGGGAGGTGCAGTACCATGAGCAGTTCTTC. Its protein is CASSNEREVQYHEQFF.

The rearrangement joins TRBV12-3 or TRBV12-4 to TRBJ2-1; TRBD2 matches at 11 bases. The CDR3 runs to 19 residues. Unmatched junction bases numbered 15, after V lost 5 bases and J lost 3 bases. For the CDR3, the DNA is TGTGCCAGCAGTCGCGTTAGGGGGGGACTAGCGGAATACTACAATGAGCAGTTCTTC. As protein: CASSRVRGGLAEYYNEQFF.

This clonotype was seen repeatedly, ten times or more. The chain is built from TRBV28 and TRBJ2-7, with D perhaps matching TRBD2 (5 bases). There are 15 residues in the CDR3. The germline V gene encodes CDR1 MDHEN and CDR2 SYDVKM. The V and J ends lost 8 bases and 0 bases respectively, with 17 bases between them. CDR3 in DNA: TGTGCCAGCCCCCCCCGTCCTGAGGGCTCCTACGAGCAGTACTTC. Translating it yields CASPPRPEGSYEQYF.

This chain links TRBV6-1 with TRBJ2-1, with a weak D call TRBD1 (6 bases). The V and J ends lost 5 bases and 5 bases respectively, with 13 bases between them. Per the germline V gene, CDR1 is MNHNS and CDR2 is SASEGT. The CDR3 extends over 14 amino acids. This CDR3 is CASSFTGSHNEQFF. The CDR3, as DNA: TGTGCCAGCAGTTTCACAGGGTCCCACAATGAGCAGTTCTTC.